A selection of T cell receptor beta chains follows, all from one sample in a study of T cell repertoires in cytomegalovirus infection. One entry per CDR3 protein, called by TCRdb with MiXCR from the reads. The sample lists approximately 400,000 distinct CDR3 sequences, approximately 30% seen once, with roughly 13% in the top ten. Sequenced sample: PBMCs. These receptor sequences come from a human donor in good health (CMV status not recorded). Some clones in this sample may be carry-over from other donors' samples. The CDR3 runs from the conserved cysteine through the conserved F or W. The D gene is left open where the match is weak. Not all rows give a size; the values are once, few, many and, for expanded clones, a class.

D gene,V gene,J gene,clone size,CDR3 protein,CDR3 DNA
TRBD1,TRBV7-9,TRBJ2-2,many,CASSSEVGQGIGELFF,TGTGCCAGCAGCTCCGAAGTGGGACAGGGAATCGGGGAGCTGTTTTTT
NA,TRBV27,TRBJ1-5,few,CASSLGLGGNQPQHF,TGTGCCAGCAGTTTAGGTTTAGGGGGGAATCAGCCCCAGCATTTT
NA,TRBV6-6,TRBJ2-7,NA,CASSYASTVWEQYF,TGTGCCAGCAGTTACGCCTCTACGGTGTGGGAGCAGTACTTC
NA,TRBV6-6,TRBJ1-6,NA,CASSSTNNSPLHF,TGTGCCAGCAGTTCGACTAACAATTCACCCCTCCACTTT
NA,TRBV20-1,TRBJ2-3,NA,CSVNPGVASDTQYF,TGCAGTGTCAACCCCGGAGTAGCGTCAGATACGCAGTATTTT
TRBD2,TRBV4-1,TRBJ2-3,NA,CASSQDPPGTSINTQYF,TGCGCCAGCAGCCAAGATCCGCCCGGGACTAGCATAAATACGCAGTATTTT
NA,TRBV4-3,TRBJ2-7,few,CASSHNRGNSYEQYF,TGCGCCAGCAGCCACAATCGGGGAAACTCCTACGAGCAGTACTTC
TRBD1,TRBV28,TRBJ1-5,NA,CASSSGTGRQPQHF,TGTGCCAGCAGTTCCGGGACAGGGAGGCAGCCCCAGCATTTT
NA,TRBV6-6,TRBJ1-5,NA,CASKAGGGHPQHF,TGTGCCAGCAAGGCGGGGGGCGGTCATCCCCAGCATTTT
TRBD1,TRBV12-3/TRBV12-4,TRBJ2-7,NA,CASSRTGVKNEQYF,TGTGCCAGCAGTCGCACAGGGGTTAAAAACGAGCAGTACTTC
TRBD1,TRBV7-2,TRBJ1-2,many,CASSPADRGGDGYTF,TGTGCCAGCAGCCCGGCGGACAGGGGGGGGGATGGCTACACCTTC